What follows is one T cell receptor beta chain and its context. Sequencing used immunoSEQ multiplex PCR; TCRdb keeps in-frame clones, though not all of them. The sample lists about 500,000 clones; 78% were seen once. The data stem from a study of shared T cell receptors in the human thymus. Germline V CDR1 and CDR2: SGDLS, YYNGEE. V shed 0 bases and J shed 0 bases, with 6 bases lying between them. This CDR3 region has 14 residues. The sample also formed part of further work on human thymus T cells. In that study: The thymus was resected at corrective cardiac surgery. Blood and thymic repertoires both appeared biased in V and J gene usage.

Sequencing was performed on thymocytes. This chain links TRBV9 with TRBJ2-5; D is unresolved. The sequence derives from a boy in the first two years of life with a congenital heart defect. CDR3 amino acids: CASSVAPYQETQYF. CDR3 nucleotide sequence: TGTGCCAGCAGCGTAGCCCCGTACCAAGAGACCCAGTACTTC.